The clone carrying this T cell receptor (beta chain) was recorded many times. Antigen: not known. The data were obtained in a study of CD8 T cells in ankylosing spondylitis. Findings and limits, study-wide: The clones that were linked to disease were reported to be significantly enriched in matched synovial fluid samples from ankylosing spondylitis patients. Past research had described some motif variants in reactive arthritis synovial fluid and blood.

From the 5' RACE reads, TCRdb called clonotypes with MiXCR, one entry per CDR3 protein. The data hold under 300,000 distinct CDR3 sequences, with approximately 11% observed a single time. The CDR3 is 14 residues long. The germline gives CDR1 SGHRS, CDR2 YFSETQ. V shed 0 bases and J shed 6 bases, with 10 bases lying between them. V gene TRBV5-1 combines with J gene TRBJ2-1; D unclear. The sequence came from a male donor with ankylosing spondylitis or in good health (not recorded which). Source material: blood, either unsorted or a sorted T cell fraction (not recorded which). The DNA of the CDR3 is TGCGCCAGCAGCTTGGCTCCCGCCGGCAATGAGCAGTTCTTC. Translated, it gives CASSLAPAGNEQFF.